The TCR beta chain under discussion was sequenced for a study of blood T cell repertoires in COVID-19. Profiled with immunoSEQ multiplex PCR; TCRdb holds only in-frame clones, not every one. The sample lists about 99,000 clones; about 86% were seen once. The source of this sequence is a woman in her fifties or sixties in a cohort sampled during active or convalescent COVID-19. The sequencing input was peripheral blood.

The CDR3 region is CASSPGQEVYYGYTF. The CDR3 DNA is TGTGCCAGCAGCCCCGGACAGGAGGTTTACTATGGCTACACCTTC. V and J are TRBV7-8 and TRBJ1-2; 7 bases match TRBD1. The CDR3 runs 15 residues. The germline gives CDR1 SGHVS, CDR2 FQNEAQ. The V gene end was trimmed by 5 bases and the J gene end by 3 bases; junction bases not matched to a gene: 9. Full variable domain (outside the CDR3, taken from reference TRBV7-8 and TRBJ1-2): GAGVSQSPRYKVAKRGQDVALRCDPISGHVSLFWYQQALGQGPEFLTYFQNEAQLDKSGLPSDRFFAERPEGSVSTLKIQRTQQEDSAVYLCASSPGQEVYYGYTFGSGTRLTVV.